The 10 T cell receptor beta chains below were found in one sample sequenced in a study of blood T cell repertoires in COVID-19. Only in-frame clones appear in the TCRdb table, and some are missing; sequencing was by immunoSEQ multiplex PCR. The sample holds approximately 74,000 clones, roughly 90% seen once. The sequencing sample was made of peripheral blood. The receptor set was obtained from a woman in her sixties or seventies with acute or convalescent COVID-19.

This chain links TRBV19 with TRBJ2-1; 8 nucleotides match TRBD2. Germline V CDR1 and CDR2: LNHDA, SQIVND (reference sequence). The CDR3 is 15 amino acids. Trimming removed 5 bases from V and 4 bases from J; junction bases left unmatched: 7. Here the CDR3 reads CASSDRRGAYNEQFF. For the CDR3, the DNA is TGTGCCAGTAGTGACAGGCGGGGGGCATACAATGAGCAGTTCTTC.

V is TRBV5-1 and J is TRBJ2-4, with TRBD1 as a possible D gene (6 bases). Germline loops: CDR1 SGHRS, CDR2 YFSETQ. Trimming took off 0 bases at V and 4 bases at J, with 20 bases between the two ends. This CDR3 region has 18 residues. The CDR3 is CASSLGRDGLGGKNIQYF. CDR3 nucleotide sequence: TGCGCCAGCAGCTTGGGAAGAGACGGTCTAGGGGGTAAAAACATTCAGTACTTC.

This clone was counted a few times. The chain carries TRBV15 and TRBJ1-2, with no clear D. Trimming shortened V by 0 bases and J by 5 bases, and 16 bases separated the two germline ends. This CDR3 contains 16 residues. Germline loops: CDR1 LNHNV, CDR2 YYDKDF (reference sequence). Here the CDR3 DNA reads TGTGCCACCAGCAGAGATTACGTCAGCCGACTTTATGGCTACACCTTC. Protein product: CATSRDYVSRLYGYTF. The complete variable domain, with remaining parts taken from reference TRBV15 and TRBJ1-2, reads DAMVIQNPRYQVTQFGKPVTLSCSQTLNHNVMYWYQQKSSQAPKLLFHYYDKDFNNEADTPDNFQSRRPNTSFCFLDIRSPGLGDTAMYLCATSRDYVSRLYGYTFGSGTRLTVV.

The table lists this clone with a few counts. V and J are TRBV18 and TRBJ1-4; D is unclear. The CDR3 is 17 amino acids. Germline CDR1 is KGHSH and CDR2 is LQKENI. The V gene lost 3 bases and the J gene lost 0 bases, with 14 bases spanning the gap. The CDR3, as DNA: TGTGCCAGCTCACCTCGGGGAGCTTTGGCAACTAATGAAAAACTGTTTTTT. Encoded protein: CASSPRGALATNEKLFF. Full variable domain (missing parts from reference TRBV18 and TRBJ1-4): NAGVMQNPRHLVRRRGQEARLRCSPMKGHSHVYWYRQLPEEGLKFMVYLQKENIIDESGMPKERFSAEFPKEGPSILRIQQVVRGDSAAYFCASSPRGALATNEKLFFGSGTQLSVL.

V usage is TRBV7-9 and J usage is TRBJ2-5, with D possibly TRBD2 on 7 matching bases. CDR3 length: 16 residues. Between the trimmed V and J ends, which lost 5 bases and 4 bases, there was a span of 20 bases. CDR1 SEHNR and CDR2 FQNEAQ come from the germline V gene (reference sequence). The CDR3 coding sequence is TGTGCCAGCAGCCGCCCGGGCGGGGGACAAGGAGAGACCCAGTACTTC. Protein sequence: CASSRPGGGQGETQYF.

The rearrangement uses TRBV2 and TRBJ1-3, with D maybe TRBD1 (6 bases). CDR3 length equals 14 residues. Trimming cost V 5 bases and J 4 bases, with 12 bases left between them. Germline CDR1 and CDR2: SNHLY and FYNNEI. The CDR3 region has the DNA TGTGCCAGCAGTAAAACAGGGCCCGGAAACACCATATATTTT. Translated, it gives CASSKTGPGNTIYF.

The J gene is TRBJ1-4, the V gene TRBV5-1, with D perhaps TRBD1 (6 bases). Germline V gives CDR1 SGHRS, CDR2 YFSETQ. CDR3 length equals 14 residues. V lost 5 bases to trimming and J lost 0 bases, with 8 bases between them. The CDR3 region has the DNA TGCGCCAGCAGGAACAGGGCAACTAATGAAAAACTGTTTTTT. This codes for CASRNRATNEKLFF.

This rearrangement joins TRBV5-6 to TRBJ1-4; TRBD1 matches 10 bases. Germline V gene sequence: CDR1 SGHDT, CDR2 YYEEEE. The CDR3 extends over 15 amino acids. Unmatched junction bases numbered 10, after V lost 4 bases and J lost 10 bases. The CDR3 protein is CASSIWDRGIGKLFF. The CDR3 coding sequence is TGTGCCAGCAGCATTTGGGACAGGGGAATCGGAAAACTGTTTTTT.

This sequence joins TRBV6-2 or TRBV6-3 and TRBJ1-2; D might be TRBD1 (6 bases). Germline loops: CDR1 MNHEY, CDR2 SVGEGT. Trimming left V 6 bases short and J 0 bases short, with 14 bases between. This CDR3 has 15 amino acids. CDR3 DNA: TGTGCCAGCAGCGCTACAGGGAACCCTAACTATGGCTACACCTTC. Translation: CASSATGNPNYGYTF.

V is TRBV11-1 and J is TRBJ2-5, with a tentative D call TRBD1 (5 bases). This CDR3 has 14 amino acids. Germline V CDR1 and CDR2: SGHAT, FQDESV (reference sequence). Trimming left V 5 bases short and J 3 bases short, with 13 bases between. The CDR3: CASSQRAGKETQYF. CDR3 DNA: TGTGCCAGCAGCCAACGGGCAGGGAAAGAGACCCAGTACTTC.